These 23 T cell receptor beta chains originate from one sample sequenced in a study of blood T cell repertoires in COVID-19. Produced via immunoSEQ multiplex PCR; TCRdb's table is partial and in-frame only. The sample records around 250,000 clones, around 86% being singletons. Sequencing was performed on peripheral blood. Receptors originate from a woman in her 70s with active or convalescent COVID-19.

The CDR3 bases are TGTGCCAGCAGTGAAGGGACAGGGTTTGGTGGAAACACCATATATTTT. Protein product: CASSEGTGFGGNTIYF. The V gene is TRBV2, the J gene TRBJ1-3; TRBD1 aligns across 8 bases. CDR1 and CDR2 from the germline V gene are SNHLY and FYNNEI. This CDR3 is built from 16 residues. With V trimmed by 1 base and J by 3 bases, 5 bases remained unmatched.

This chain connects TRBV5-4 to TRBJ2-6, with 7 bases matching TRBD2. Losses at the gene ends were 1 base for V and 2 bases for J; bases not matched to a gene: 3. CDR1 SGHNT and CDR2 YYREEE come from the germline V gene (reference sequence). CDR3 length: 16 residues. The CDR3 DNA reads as TGTGCCAGCAGCTTGCGGGGGGAAGCTGGGGCCAACGTCCTGACTTTC. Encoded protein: CASSLRGEAGANVLTF.

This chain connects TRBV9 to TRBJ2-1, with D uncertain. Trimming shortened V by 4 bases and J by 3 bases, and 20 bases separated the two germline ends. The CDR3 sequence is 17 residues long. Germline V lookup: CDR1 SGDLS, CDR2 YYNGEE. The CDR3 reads CASSPTGVVMVYNEQFF. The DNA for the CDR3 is TGTGCCAGCAGCCCTACCGGAGTAGTCATGGTCTACAATGAGCAGTTCTTC.

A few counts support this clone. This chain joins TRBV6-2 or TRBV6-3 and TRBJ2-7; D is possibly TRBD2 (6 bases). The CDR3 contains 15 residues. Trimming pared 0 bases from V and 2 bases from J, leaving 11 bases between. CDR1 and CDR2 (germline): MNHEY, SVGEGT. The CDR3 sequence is CASSYSIGGAYEQYF. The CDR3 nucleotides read TGTGCCAGCAGTTACTCGATCGGGGGTGCCTACGAGCAGTACTTC.

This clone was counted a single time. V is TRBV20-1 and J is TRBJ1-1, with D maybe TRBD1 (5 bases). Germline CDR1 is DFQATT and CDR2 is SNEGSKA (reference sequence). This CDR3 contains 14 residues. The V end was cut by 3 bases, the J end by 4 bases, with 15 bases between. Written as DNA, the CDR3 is TGCAGTGCTAGTAACTTCAGGGAGGGCACTGAAGCTTTCTTT. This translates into CSASNFREGTEAFF.

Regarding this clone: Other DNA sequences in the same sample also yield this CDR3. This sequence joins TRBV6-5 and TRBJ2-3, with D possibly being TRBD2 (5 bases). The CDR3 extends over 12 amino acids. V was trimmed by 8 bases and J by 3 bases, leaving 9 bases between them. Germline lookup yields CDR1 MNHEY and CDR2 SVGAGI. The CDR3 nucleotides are TGTGCCAGCTCCAGAGGGACAGATACGCAGTATTTT. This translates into CASSRGTDTQYF.

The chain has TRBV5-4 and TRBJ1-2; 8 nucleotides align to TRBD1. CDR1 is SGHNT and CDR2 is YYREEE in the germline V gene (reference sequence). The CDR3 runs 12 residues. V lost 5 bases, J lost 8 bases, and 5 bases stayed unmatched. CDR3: CASRQDRVGYTF. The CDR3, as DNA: TGTGCCAGCAGGCAGGACAGGGTAGGCTACACCTTC.

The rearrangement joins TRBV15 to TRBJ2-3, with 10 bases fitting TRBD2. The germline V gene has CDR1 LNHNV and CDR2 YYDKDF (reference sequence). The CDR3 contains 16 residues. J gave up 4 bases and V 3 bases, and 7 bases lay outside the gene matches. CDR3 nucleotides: TGTGCCACCAGCAGCTTTAGCGGGGGGTATGCAGATACGCAGTATTTT. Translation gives CATSSFSGGYADTQYF.

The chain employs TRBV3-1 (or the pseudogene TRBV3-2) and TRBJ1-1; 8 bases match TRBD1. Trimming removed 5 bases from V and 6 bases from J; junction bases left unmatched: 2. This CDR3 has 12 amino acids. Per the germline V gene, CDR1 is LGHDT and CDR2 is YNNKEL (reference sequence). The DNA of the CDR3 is TGTGCCAGCAGCTCGACAGGGGCTGAAGCTTTCTTT. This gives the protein CASSSTGAEAFF.

The CDR3 sequence is CASRAPGQTPSEAFF. As DNA, the CDR3 is TGTGCCAGCAGAGCTCCGGGACAAACGCCTTCTGAAGCTTTCTTT. The chain links TRBV6-5 to TRBJ1-1; D may be TRBD1 (6 bases). CDR3 length: 15 amino acids. V was shortened by 6 bases and J by 6 bases, with 20 bases between the two germline ends. Germline loops: CDR1 MNHEY, CDR2 SVGAGI.

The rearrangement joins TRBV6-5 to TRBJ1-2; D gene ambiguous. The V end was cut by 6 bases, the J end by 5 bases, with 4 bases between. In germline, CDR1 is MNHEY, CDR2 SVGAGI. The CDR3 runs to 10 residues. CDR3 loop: CASSSYGYTF. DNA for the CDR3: TGTGCCAGCAGCTCTTATGGCTACACCTTC.

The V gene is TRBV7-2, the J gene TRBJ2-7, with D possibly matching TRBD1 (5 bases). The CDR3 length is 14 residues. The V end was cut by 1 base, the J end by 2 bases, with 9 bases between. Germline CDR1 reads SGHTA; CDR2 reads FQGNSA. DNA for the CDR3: TGTGCCAGCAGCTTAGGGACACCCACCTACGAGCAGTACTTC. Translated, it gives CASSLGTPTYEQYF.

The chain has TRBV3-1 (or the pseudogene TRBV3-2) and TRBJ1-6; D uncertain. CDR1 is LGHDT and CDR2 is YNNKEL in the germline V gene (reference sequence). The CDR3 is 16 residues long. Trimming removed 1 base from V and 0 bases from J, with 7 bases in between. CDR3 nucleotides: TGTGCCAGCAGCCAAGTTCAGGTCTCCTATAATTCACCCCTCCACTTT. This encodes CASSQVQVSYNSPLHF.

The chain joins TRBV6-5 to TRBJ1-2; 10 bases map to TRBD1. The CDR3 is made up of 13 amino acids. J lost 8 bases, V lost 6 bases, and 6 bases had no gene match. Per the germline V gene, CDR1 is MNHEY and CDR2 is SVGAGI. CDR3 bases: TGTGCCAGCAGAGGACAGGGGGTTTTCGGCTACACCTTC. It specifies CASRGQGVFGYTF.

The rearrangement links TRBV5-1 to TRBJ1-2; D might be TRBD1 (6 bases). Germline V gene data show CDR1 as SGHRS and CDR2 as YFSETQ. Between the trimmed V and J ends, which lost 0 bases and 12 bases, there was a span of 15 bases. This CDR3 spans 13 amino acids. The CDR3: CASSLENRVGNTF. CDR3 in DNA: TGCGCCAGCAGCTTGGAGAACAGGGTGGGGAACACCTTC.

Here the CDR3 reads CSVKEPTEAFF. The CDR3, as DNA: TGCAGCGTCAAAGAGCCGACTGAAGCTTTCTTT. This chain links TRBV29-1 with TRBJ1-1; D gene uncertain. CDR1 SQVTM and CDR2 ANQGSEA come from the germline V gene. Trimming shortened V by 6 bases and J by 5 bases, and 10 bases separated the two germline ends. The CDR3 spans 11 residues.

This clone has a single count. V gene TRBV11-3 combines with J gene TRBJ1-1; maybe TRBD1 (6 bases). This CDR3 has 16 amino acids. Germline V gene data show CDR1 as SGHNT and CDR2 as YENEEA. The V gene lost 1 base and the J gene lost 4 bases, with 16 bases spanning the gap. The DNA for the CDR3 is TGTGCCAGCAGCTTAGTAGTTGCACAGGGCAGCACTGAAGCTTTCTTT. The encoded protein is CASSLVVAQGSTEAFF. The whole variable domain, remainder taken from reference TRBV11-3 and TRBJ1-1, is EAGVVQSPRYKIIEKKQPVAFWCNPISGHNTLYWYLQNLGQGPELLIRYENEEAVDDSQLPKDRFSAERLKGVDSTLKIQPAELGDSAVYLCASSLVVAQGSTEAFFGQGTRLTVV.

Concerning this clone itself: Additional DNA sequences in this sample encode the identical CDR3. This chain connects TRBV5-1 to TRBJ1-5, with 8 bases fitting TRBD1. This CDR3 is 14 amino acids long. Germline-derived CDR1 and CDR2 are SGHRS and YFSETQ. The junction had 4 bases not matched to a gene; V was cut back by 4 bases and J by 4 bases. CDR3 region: CASSPGQENQPQHF. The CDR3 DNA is TGCGCCAGCAGCCCGGGACAGGAGAATCAGCCCCAGCATTTT.

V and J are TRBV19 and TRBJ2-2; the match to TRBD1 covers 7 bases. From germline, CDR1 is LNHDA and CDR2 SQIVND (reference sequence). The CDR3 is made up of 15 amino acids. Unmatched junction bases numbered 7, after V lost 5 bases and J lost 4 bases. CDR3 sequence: CASSRQGSGTGELFF. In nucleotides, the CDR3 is TGTGCCAGTAGTCGACAGGGTTCGGGCACCGGGGAGCTGTTTTTT.

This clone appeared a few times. As DNA, the CDR3 is TGTGCCAGCAGTGATATAGGAGGGCTCTACGAGCAGTACTTC. This translates into CASSDIGGLYEQYF. The chain employs TRBV2 and TRBJ2-7; D is perhaps TRBD2 (6 bases). V shed 3 bases and J shed 3 bases, with 12 bases lying between them. This CDR3 has 14 amino acids. From germline, CDR1 is SNHLY and CDR2 FYNNEI.

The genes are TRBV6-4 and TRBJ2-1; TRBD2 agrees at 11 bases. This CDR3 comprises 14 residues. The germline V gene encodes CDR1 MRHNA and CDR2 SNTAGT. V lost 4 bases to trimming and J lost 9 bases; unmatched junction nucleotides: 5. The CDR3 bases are TGTGCCAGCAGTGTTAGCGGGGGGGCGGGTGAGCAGTTCTTC. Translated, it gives CASSVSGGAGEQFF.

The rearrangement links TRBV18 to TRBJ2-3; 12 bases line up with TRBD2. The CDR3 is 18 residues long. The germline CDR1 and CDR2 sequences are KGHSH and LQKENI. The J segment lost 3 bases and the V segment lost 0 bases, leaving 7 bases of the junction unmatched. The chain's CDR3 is CASSPPRSSGGATDTQYF. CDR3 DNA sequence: TGTGCCAGCTCACCACCGAGGTCTAGCGGGGGGGCAACAGATACGCAGTATTTT.

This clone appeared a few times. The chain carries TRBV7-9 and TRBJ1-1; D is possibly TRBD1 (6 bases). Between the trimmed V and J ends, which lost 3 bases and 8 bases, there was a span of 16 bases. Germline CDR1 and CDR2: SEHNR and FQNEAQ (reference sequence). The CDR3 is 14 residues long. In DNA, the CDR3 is TGTGCCAGCAGCTTTAGCCCCGGACAGCCAGAAGCTTTCTTT. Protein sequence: CASSFSPGQPEAFF.